This paragraph covers one TCR delta chain sequence. The antigen is not known. TCRdb's entry gives the protein of a much larger clone, which mismatches this DNA's translation at residue 8, likely from a read error; the protein reported here is translated from the DNA. The sample is drawn from a study of γδ T cells in repeated Plasmodium falciparum infection. Study-level information: Donors had four controlled P. falciparum NF54 infections over 644 days. Each infection was followed by sampling at 21 days, plus baseline and some pre-infection draws.

Broader study findings: Vdelta2-negative gammadelta repertoires, largely Vdelta1+, seemingly showed infection-driven waves of new clonal selection.

Gammadelta T cells were flow-sorted from PBMC into Vgamma9/Vdelta2+ and Vdelta2-negative populations for bulk analysis. TCRdb re-processed the multiplex PCR reads using CATT. The sample lists over 55,000 delta-chain clones, about 1.5% seen once, with about 15% in the top ten. Unmatched junction bases numbered 34, after V lost 2 bases and J lost 0 bases. The CDR3 spans 26 residues. The germline V gene encodes CDR1 TSWWSYY and CDR2 QGS. What was sequenced was gamma-delta T cells from blood. The chain uses TRDV1 and TRDJ1, with 9 bases lining up with TRDD3. TCRdb does not report a J gene; here it was assigned by matching the DNA to germline references. This clonotype originated in a pool of human donors (malaria-infected and uninfected, not separated). The CDR3 nucleotides are TGTGCTCTTGGGGAAACGATCCCAAAGCCGCGACCGGGAGACTGGGGGACCCTGAGGTACACCGATAAACTCATCTTT. Protein product: CALGETIPKPRPGDWGTLRYTDKLIF.